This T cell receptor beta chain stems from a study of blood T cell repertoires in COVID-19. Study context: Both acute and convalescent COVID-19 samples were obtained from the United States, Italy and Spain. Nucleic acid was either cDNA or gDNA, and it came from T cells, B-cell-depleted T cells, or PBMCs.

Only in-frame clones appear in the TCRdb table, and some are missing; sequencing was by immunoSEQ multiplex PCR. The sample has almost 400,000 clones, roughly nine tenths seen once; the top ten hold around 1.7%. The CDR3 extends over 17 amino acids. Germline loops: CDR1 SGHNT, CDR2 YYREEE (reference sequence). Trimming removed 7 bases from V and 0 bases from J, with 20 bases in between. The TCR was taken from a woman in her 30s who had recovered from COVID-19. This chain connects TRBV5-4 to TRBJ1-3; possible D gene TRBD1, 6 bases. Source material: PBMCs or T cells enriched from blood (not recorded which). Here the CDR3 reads CASGVQGNYLSGNTIYF. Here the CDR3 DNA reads TGTGCCAGCGGAGTACAGGGAAACTATCTCTCTGGAAACACCATATATTTT.